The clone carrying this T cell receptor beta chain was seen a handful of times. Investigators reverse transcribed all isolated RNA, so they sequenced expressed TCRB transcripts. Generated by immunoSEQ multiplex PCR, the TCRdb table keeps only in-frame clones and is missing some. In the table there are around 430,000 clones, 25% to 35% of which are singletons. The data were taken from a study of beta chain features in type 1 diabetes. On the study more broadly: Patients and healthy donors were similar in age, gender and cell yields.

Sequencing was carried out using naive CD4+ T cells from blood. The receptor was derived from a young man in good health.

The CDR3 DNA reads as TGTGCCAGCACCTATACAGGGGTGCAAGAGACCCAGTACTTC. Translated, it gives CASTYTGVQETQYF. The chain employs TRBV11-2 and TRBJ2-5; 7 bases align to TRBD1. The junction had 7 bases not matched to a gene; V was cut back by 7 bases and J by 2 bases. The CDR3 is 14 amino acids. Looked up from germline, CDR1 is SGHAT and CDR2 is FQNNGV.